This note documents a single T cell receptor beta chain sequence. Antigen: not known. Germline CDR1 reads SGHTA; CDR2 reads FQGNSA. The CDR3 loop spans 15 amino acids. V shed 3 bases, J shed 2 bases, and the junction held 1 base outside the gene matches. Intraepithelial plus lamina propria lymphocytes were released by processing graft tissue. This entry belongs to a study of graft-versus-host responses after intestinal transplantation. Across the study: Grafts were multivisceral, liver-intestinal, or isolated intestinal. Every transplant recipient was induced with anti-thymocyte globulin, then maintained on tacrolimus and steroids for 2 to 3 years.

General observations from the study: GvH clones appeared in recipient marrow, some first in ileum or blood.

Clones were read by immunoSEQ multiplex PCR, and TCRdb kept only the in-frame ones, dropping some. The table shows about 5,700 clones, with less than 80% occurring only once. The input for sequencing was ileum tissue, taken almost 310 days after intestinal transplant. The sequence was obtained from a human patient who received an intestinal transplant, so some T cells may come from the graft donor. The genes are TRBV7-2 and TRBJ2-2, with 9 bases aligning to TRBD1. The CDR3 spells CASSLDRGNTGELFF. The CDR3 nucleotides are TGTGCCAGCAGCTTGGACAGGGGAAACACCGGGGAGCTGTTTTTT.